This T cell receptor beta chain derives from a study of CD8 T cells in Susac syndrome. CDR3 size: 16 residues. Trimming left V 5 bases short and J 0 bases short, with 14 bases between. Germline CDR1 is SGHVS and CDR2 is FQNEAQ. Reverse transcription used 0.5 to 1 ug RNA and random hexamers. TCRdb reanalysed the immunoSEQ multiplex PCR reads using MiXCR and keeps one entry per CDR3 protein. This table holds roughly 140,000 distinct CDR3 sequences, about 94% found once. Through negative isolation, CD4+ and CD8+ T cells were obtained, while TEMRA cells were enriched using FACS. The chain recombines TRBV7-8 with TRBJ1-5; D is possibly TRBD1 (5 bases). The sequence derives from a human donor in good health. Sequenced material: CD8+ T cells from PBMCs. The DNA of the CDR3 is TGTGCCAGCAGCCGGGCGGGGGAGTATAGCAATCAGCCCCAGCATTTT. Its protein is CASSRAGEYSNQPQHF.